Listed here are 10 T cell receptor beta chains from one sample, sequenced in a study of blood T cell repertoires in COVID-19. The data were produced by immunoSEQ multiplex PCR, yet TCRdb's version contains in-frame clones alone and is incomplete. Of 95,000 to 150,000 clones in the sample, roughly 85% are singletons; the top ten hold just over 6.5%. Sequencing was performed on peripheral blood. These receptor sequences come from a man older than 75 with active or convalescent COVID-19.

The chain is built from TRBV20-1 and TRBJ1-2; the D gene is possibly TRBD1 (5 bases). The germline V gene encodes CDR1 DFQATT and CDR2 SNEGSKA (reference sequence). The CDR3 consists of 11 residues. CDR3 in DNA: TGCACCTCACCGACAGACTATGGCTACACCTTC. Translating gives CTSPTDYGYTF.

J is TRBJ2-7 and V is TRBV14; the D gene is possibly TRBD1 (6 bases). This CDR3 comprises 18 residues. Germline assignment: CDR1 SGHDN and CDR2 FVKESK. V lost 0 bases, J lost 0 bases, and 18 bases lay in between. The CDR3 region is CASSQDPRAGVTSYEQYF. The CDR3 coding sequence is TGTGCCAGCAGCCAAGATCCCCGGGCAGGGGTGACCTCCTACGAGCAGTACTTC. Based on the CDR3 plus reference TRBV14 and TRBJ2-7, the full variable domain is EAGVTQFPSHSVIEKGQTVTLRCDPISGHDNLYWYRRVMGKEIKFLLHFVKESKQDESGMPNNRFLAERTGGTYSTLKVQPAELEDSGVYFCASSQDPRAGVTSYEQYFGPGTRLTVT.

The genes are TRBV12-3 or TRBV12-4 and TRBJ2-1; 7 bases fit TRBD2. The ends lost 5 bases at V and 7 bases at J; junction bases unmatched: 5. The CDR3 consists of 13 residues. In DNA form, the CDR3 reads TGTGCCAGCAGTCGGGGGGTTGTGAATGAGCAGTTCTTC. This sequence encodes CASSRGVVNEQFF.

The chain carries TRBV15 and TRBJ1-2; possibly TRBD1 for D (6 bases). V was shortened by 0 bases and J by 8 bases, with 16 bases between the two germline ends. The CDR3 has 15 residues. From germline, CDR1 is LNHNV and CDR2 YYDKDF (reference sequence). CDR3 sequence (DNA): TGTGCCACCAGCAGAGATCAGGGGCGGGAGCGGGGCTACACCTTC. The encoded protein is CATSRDQGRERGYTF.

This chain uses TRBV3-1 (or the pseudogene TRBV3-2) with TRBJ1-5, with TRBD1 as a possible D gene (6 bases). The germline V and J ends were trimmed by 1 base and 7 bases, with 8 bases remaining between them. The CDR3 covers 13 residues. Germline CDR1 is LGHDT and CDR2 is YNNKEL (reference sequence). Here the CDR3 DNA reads TGTGCCAGCAGCCAAGGAAGGGGGCAGCCCCAGCATTTT. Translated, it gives CASSQGRGQPQHF.

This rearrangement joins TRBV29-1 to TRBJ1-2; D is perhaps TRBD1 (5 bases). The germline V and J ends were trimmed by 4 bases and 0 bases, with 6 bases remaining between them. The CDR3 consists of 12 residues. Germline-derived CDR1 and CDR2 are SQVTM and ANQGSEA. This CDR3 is CSVVRANYGYTF. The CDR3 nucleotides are TGCAGCGTTGTCAGGGCTAACTATGGCTACACCTTC.

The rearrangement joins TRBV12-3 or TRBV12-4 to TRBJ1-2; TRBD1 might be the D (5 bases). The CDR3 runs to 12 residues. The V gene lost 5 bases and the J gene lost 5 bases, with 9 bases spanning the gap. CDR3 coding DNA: TGTGCCAGCAGTCCACGACAGTATGGCTACACCTTC. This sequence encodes CASSPRQYGYTF.

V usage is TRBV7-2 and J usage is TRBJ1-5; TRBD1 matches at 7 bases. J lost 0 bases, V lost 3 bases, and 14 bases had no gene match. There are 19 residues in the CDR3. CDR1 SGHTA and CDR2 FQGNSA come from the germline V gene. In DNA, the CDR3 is TGTGCCAGCAGCTTTTTCGCCAGGGGGTTAATTAATAGCAATCAGCCCCAGCATTTT. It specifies CASSFFARGLINSNQPQHF. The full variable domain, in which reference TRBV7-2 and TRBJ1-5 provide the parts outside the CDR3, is GAGVSQSPSNKVTEKGKDVELRCDPISGHTALYWYRQSLGQGLEFLIYFQGNSAPDKSGLPSDRFSAERTGGSVSTLTIQRTQQEDSAVYLCASSFFARGLINSNQPQHFGDGTRLSIL.

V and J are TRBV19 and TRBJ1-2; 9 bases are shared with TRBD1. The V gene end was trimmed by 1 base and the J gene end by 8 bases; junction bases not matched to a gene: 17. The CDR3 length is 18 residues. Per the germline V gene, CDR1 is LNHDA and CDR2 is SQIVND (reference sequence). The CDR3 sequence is CASSIGRGGDRVWEGYTF. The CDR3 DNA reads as TGTGCCAGTAGTATAGGAAGGGGAGGGGACAGGGTCTGGGAGGGCTACACCTTC.

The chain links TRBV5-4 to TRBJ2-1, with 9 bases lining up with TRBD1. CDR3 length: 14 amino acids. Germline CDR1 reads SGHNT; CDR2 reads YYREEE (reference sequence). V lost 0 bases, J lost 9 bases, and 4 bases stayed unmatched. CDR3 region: CASSLAGDRAEQFF. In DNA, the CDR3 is TGTGCCAGCAGCTTGGCCGGGGACAGGGCTGAGCAGTTCTTC.